This T cell receptor beta chain was identified during a study of shared clonotypes between healthy human individuals (TCRdb year 2020). A note on the overall study: Three men and a couple of women, aged 18 to 49 years, made up the cohort. Different laboratories and diverse techniques were used to prepare libraries and sequence TCR repertoires, to increase sequencing depth and limit assay-specific biases. To estimate repertoire size and how much clonotypes are shared between individuals, the study performed deep sequencing of blood TCR repertoires from a handful of healthy adults. Per donor, leukapheresis produced somewhere between about 0.8 and 9 billion PBMCs.

A distance of 12 bases separates the germline ends of V and J, which lose 7 bases and 3 bases respectively. The germline V gene (reference sequence) sets CDR1 to SEHNR and CDR2 to FQNEAQ. The CDR3 runs 13 residues from the cysteine to the phenylalanine. The read is trimmed to its CDR3 DNA, 39 bases read in frame from base 1. The investigation overall reported the following: Only blood was sampled, and tissue TCR repertoires likely differ from those in blood. The small number of donors limited the genetic and exposure-history diversity represented. Based on pairwise subsampling, the degree of clonotype sharing among donors was expected to be affected by sequencing depth.

This clone occurred many times. Its binding antigen is unknown. No much larger clonotype is one base removed from it; base qualities were not supplied. Using the deep immunoSEQ assay, multiplex PCR amplified TCR CDR3 regions from genomic DNA. Genomic DNA extracted from each cell subset was distributed evenly over all wells of several immunoSEQ 96-well plates, and each plate served as one replicate. For unsorted PBMC, each replicate PCR was loaded with roughly 0.3 ug genomic DNA, equivalent to 25,000 to 35,000 T cell genomes. Genomic DNA from unsorted PBMC was sequenced over ten immunoSEQ deep assay plates. The purified libraries were quantified using a Qubit 3.0 fluorometer, sized with a Bioanalyzer 2100, and then quantified again using the KAPA Library Quantification kit. Every immunoSEQ 96-well plate was sequenced on a separate single-read 150-cycle Illumina NextSeq 550 flow cell. Under the source paper's analysis protocol: Because only junctional sequences without quality scores were contained in the immunoSEQ output, filtering matching that applied to full-length reads could not be performed. To assign V/J genes and CDR3, sequences were annotated using PyIR, a Python wrapper for IgBLAST v1.9, with IMGT germline references. Any read was removed if the V/J assignment was weak (E-value above 1e-6), the CDR3 was missing, or the read contained stop codons, out-of-frame junctions, or ambiguous translated residues. V3J clonotypes were defined as sequences sharing the same inferred V gene, J gene, and CDR3 amino acid sequence. To compute the percentage overlap between repertoires, the number of shared unique clonotypes was divided by the size of the smaller repertoire. Three approaches were used to assess repertoire richness: RTK rarefaction, the Chao1 estimator, and Recon v2.1 estimates of unobserved clonotypes. Drawn from immuneACCESS, this table holds only the in-frame rearrangements with V and J called that TCRdb kept. Clones are partly lost; checked studies trace under half to an unresolved V gene and leave the rest unexplained. The DNA gave D and trimming, while V, J and clone size come from that table. This sample has about 480,000 clones in its table, and about three quarters of those were observed once. The top ten clonotypes cover approximately 13% of the sample.

The donors were healthy, HIV-negative adults with no recently reported acute infections or vaccinations. Only Caucasian adults living in Nashville, Tennessee, USA were represented among the donors. For unsorted samples, 96 million or so PBMCs were counted, and genomic DNA was extracted using the QIAamp DNA Blood Mini kit. Blood was collected by leukapheresis, and PBMCs were isolated by Ficoll-Histopaque density gradient centrifugation and then cryopreserved in liquid nitrogen vapor phase. What was sequenced was PBMCs. This TCR was sampled from a woman aged 40 to 50 in good health. Some clones in this sample may be carry-over from other donors' samples. The sequence joins TRBV7-9 to TRBJ1-1; TRBD1 might be the D gene, on 5 matching bases. The CDR3 in this case is CASIRQPHTEAFF. The DNA sequence reads TGTGCCAGCATCCGACAGCCTCACACTGAAGCTTTCTTT.